The T cell receptor (beta chain) described here comes from a study of blood T cell repertoires in COVID-19. The repertoire was sequenced with immunoSEQ multiplex PCR; TCRdb's copy has only in-frame clones and lacks some. The sample contains around 150,000 clones, 92% of which appear only once. Germline CDR1 is MNHEY and CDR2 is SMNVEV (reference sequence). V was shortened by 6 bases and J by 4 bases, with 7 bases between the two germline ends. The CDR3 spans 12 residues. The V gene is TRBV27, the J gene TRBJ1-3; no clear D gene. The sequence was obtained from a man aged 25 to 45 with COVID-19, enrolled during active disease. Input material: peripheral blood. The CDR3 reads CASSPGGNTIYF. The CDR3 nucleotides read TGTGCCAGCAGCCCGGGGGGAAACACCATATATTTT.